These 30 T cell receptor beta chains originate from one sample sequenced in a study of a mutant IDH1 vaccine in newly diagnosed glioma. The repertoire was sequenced with immunoSEQ multiplex PCR; TCRdb's copy has only in-frame clones and lacks some. In the table there are approximately 50,000 clones, around 86% of which are singletons. The time point denotes: week 47, end of study. Each dose delivered 300 ug of mutant IDH1 20-mer peptide subcutaneously with imiquimod. These receptors have no known antigen. This material consisted of PBMCs, taken from a glioma patient whose treatment included an IDH1 peptide vaccine. Source of these receptors: a woman aged 45-60 years with glioma.

CDR3 amino acids: CASSVDGASNQPQHF. For the CDR3, the DNA is TGCGCCAGCAGCGTGGACGGGGCTAGCAATCAGCCCCAGCATTTT. The rearrangement links TRBV5-1 to TRBJ1-5; D may be TRBD1 (5 bases). Germline CDR1 reads SGHRS; CDR2 reads YFSETQ. The CDR3 covers 15 residues. Trimming removed 4 bases from V and 0 bases from J, with 11 bases in between.

The chain joins TRBV10-3 to TRBJ2-5; TRBD1 or TRBD2 may be the D gene (5 bases each). The CDR3 extends over 15 amino acids. The germline V gene has CDR1 ENHRY and CDR2 SYGVKD. Trimming took off 6 bases at V and 1 base at J, with 15 bases between the two ends. The CDR3 nucleotides are TGTGCCATCAGAGGGGCAGACTACCTCCAAGAGACCCAGTACTTC. Translated: CAIRGADYLQETQYF.

The chain couples TRBV6-4 to TRBJ2-5, with TRBD2 identical over 12 bases. Trimming cost V 6 bases and J 4 bases; bases outside gene matches: 6. The CDR3 length is 15 residues. CDR1 and CDR2 from the germline V gene are MRHNA and SNTAGT. The CDR3 DNA sequence: TGTGCCAGCAGCCTCTCGGGACTAGCGGGAGAGACCCAGTACTTC. As protein: CASSLSGLAGETQYF.

The V call is TRBV6-5, the J call TRBJ1-6; maybe TRBD1 (5 bases). The CDR3 length is 15 residues. Looked up from germline, CDR1 is MNHEY and CDR2 is SVGAGI. V lost 7 bases and J lost 6, with 16 bases in between. CDR3 amino acids: CASTPYKGLNSPLHF. The DNA of the CDR3 is TGTGCCAGCACCCCCTATAAGGGGCTTAATTCACCCCTCCACTTT.

The CDR3 region is CASTPGGGNYEQYF. The CDR3 DNA reads TGTGCCAGCACCCCTGGTGGAGGGAACTACGAGCAGTACTTC. The V call is TRBV27, the J call TRBJ2-7, with D maybe TRBD2 (6 bases). Germline V CDR1 and CDR2: MNHEY, SMNVEV (reference sequence). Deletions cut 7 bases from V and 3 bases from J, with 16 bases between. The CDR3 loop spans 14 amino acids.

The chain is built from TRBV5-8 and TRBJ2-5, with 8 bases lining up with TRBD1. Germline CDR1 and CDR2: SGHTS and YDEGEE. The CDR3 contains 15 residues. With V trimmed by 0 bases and J by 4 bases, 5 bases remained unmatched. The CDR3 loop is CASSLGDRQTETQYF. The CDR3 DNA sequence: TGTGCCAGCAGCTTGGGGGACAGGCAAACAGAGACCCAGTACTTC.

This chain links TRBV2 with TRBJ2-7; TRBD2 might be the D (6 bases). Trimming shortened V by 6 bases and J by 2 bases, and 11 bases separated the two germline ends. Germline V gene lookup returns CDR1 SNHLY and CDR2 FYNNEI. The CDR3 extends over 13 amino acids. The CDR3 sequence is CASRGGEAYEQYF. The CDR3 region has the DNA TGTGCCAGCAGGGGAGGAGAGGCCTACGAGCAGTACTTC.

V gene TRBV30 combines with J gene TRBJ1-2; D call uncertain. Trimming cost V 1 base and J 8 bases, with 23 bases left between them. The CDR3 covers 16 residues. Germline CDR1 reads GTSNPN; CDR2 reads SVGIG (reference sequence). CDR3 amino acids: CAWSGDFRRPAEGYTF. In nucleotides, the CDR3 is TGTGCCTGGAGTGGGGATTTCAGGAGGCCGGCCGAGGGCTACACCTTC.

This chain links TRBV5-5 with TRBJ2-2, with 15 nucleotides matching TRBD2. The V and J ends lost 3 bases and 6 bases, in that order; junction bases with no gene match: 3. The germline CDR1 and CDR2 sequences are SGHKS and YYEKEE (reference sequence). The CDR3 totals 16 residues. The CDR3 DNA reads TGTGCCAGCAGCTGGGGACTAGCGGGGGGCCCCGGGGAGCTGTTTTTT. It translates to CASSWGLAGGPGELFF. Full variable domain (missing parts from reference TRBV5-5 and TRBJ2-2): DAGVTQSPTHLIKTRGQQVTLRCSPISGHKSVSWYQQVLGQGPQFIFQYYEKEERGRGNFPDRFSARQFPNYSSELNVNALLLGDSALYLCASSWGLAGGPGELFFGEGSRLTVL.

The chain is built from TRBV30 and TRBJ1-1; a weak D match, TRBD1 (5 bases). The CDR3 runs 11 residues. Looked up from germline, CDR1 is GTSNPN and CDR2 is SVGIG (reference sequence). The germline V and J ends were trimmed by 6 bases and 3 bases, with 8 bases remaining between them. CDR3 sequence (DNA): TGTGCCTGCCAGGGTTACACTGAAGCTTTCTTT. As protein: CACQGYTEAFF.

The CDR3 sequence: CSVGEGGVGQETQYF. Here the CDR3 DNA reads TGCAGCGTTGGCGAAGGGGGGGTAGGCCAAGAGACCCAGTACTTC. This chain connects TRBV29-1 to TRBJ2-5; a weak D match, TRBD2 (7 bases). The germline gives CDR1 SQVTM, CDR2 ANQGSEA. The V and J ends lost 4 bases and 1 base respectively, with 16 bases between them. CDR3 size: 15 residues.

The rearrangement links TRBV27 to TRBJ2-1; the D call may be TRBD1 or TRBD2 (5 bases each). Looked up from germline, CDR1 is MNHEY and CDR2 is SMNVEV (reference sequence). The CDR3 spans 15 residues. V gave up 8 bases and J gave up 3 bases, with 17 bases separating them. The CDR3 bases are TGTGCCAGCCGGAGCCGGGACGGATACTACAATGAGCAGTTCTTC. Amino acid sequence: CASRSRDGYYNEQFF.

The V call is TRBV6-1, the J call TRBJ1-6; D might be TRBD1 (6 bases). This CDR3 spans 15 amino acids. Germline assignment: CDR1 MNHNS and CDR2 SASEGT. The V gene lost 2 bases and the J gene lost 4 bases, with 9 bases spanning the gap. The CDR3 DNA sequence: TGTGCCAGCAGTGAATTTGGGACATATAATTCACCCCTCCACTTT. Residues: CASSEFGTYNSPLHF.

This sequence joins TRBV27 and TRBJ1-2; 8 positions agree with TRBD1. The germline V gene has CDR1 MNHEY and CDR2 SMNVEV (reference sequence). This CDR3 is 13 amino acids long. With V trimmed by 5 bases and J by 8 bases, 7 bases remained unmatched. This CDR3 reads CASSPSGGGGYTF. The CDR3 DNA reads TGTGCCAGCAGTCCATCAGGGGGCGGAGGCTACACCTTC.

The genes are TRBV28 and TRBJ1-2; the D gene is possibly TRBD1 (6 bases). The CDR3 contains 14 residues. V was clipped by 2 bases and J by 0 bases, with 7 bases between them. Germline V gene lookup returns CDR1 MDHEN and CDR2 SYDVKM. The CDR3 DNA sequence: TGTGCCAGCAGTTTACGGACAGCTAACTATGGCTACACCTTC. As protein: CASSLRTANYGYTF.

This clone was seen a few times. The V call is TRBV7-2, the J call TRBJ2-1; TRBD1 is a possible D gene (6 bases). The CDR3 contains 14 residues. V shed 6 bases and J shed 6 bases, with 15 bases lying between them. Germline V gene lookup returns CDR1 SGHTA and CDR2 FQGNSA. This chain's CDR3 is CASSSGQKPNEQFF. CDR3 DNA sequence: TGTGCCAGCAGTTCCGGACAGAAGCCCAATGAGCAGTTCTTC.

CDR3 residues: CASSQRALVGMNTEAFF. The CDR3 DNA sequence: TGCGCCAGCAGCCAAAGAGCCCTTGTGGGGATGAACACTGAAGCTTTCTTT. J is TRBJ1-1 and V is TRBV4-1, with D uncertain. This CDR3 is built from 17 residues. In germline, CDR1 is MGHRA, CDR2 YSYEKL. The germline V and J ends were trimmed by 2 bases and 0 bases, with 16 bases remaining between them.

The V call is TRBV27, the J call TRBJ1-5; D not certain. Germline V CDR1 and CDR2: MNHEY, SMNVEV (reference sequence). The length of the CDR3 is 14 residues. V shed 4 bases and J shed 5 bases, with 12 bases lying between them. In DNA, the CDR3 is TGTGCCAGCAGTTGGTCGGAGGAGGATCAGCCCCAGCATTTT. As protein: CASSWSEEDQPQHF.

The chain recombines TRBV5-1 with TRBJ1-6, with TRBD1 matching over 8 bases. Germline loops: CDR1 SGHRS, CDR2 YFSETQ. This CDR3 spans 16 amino acids. V lost 0 bases to trimming and J lost 8 bases; unmatched junction nucleotides: 7. The chain's CDR3 is CASSLATGGAHSPLHF. The DNA for the CDR3 is TGCGCCAGCAGCTTGGCTACAGGGGGTGCCCATTCACCCCTCCACTTT.

J is TRBJ1-2 and V is TRBV6-6; D remains ambiguous. Trimming stripped 8 bases from V and 5 bases from J, with 24 bases between. The CDR3 spans 16 residues. Germline V gene lookup returns CDR1 MNHNY and CDR2 SVGAGI (reference sequence). CDR3 residues: CASGSDTQVAYYGYTF. The DNA for the CDR3 is TGTGCCAGCGGGTCCGATACTCAGGTGGCGTATTATGGCTACACCTTC.

The CDR3 loop reads CATSRAAGTPNEQFF. The CDR3 region has the DNA TGTGCCACCAGCAGAGCTGCCGGGACCCCCAATGAGCAGTTCTTC. The rearrangement uses TRBV15 and TRBJ2-1; D is perhaps TRBD1 or TRBD2 (5 bases each). Trimming cost V 1 base and J 6 bases, with 13 bases left between them. The CDR3 spans 15 residues. The germline gives CDR1 LNHNV, CDR2 YYDKDF (reference sequence).

CDR3 in amino acids: CSVDWTDSYGYTF. CDR3 coding DNA: TGCAGCGTGGACTGGACGGACAGCTATGGCTACACCTTC. The rearrangement uses TRBV29-1 and TRBJ1-2; weak D call: TRBD1 (6 bases). Germline CDR1 and CDR2: SQVTM and ANQGSEA. The CDR3 totals 13 residues. Deletions cut 6 bases from V and 4 bases from J, with 15 bases between. Full variable domain (outside the CDR3, taken from reference TRBV29-1 and TRBJ1-2): SAVISQKPSRDICQRGTSLTIQCQVDSQVTMMFWYRQQPGQSLTLIATANQGSEATYESGFVIDKFPISRPNLTFSTLTVSNMSPEDSSIYLCSVDWTDSYGYTFGSGTRLTVV.

This chain uses TRBV6-5 with TRBJ1-6; 9 bases fit TRBD1. From germline, CDR1 is MNHEY and CDR2 SVGAGI. The CDR3 covers 15 residues. V trimming: 6 bases; J trimming: 8 bases; junction bases outside the gene matches: 8. The CDR3 here is CASRLDRGMDSPLHF. As DNA, the CDR3 is TGTGCCAGCAGGCTCGACAGGGGGATGGATTCACCCCTCCACTTT.

V is TRBV18 and J is TRBJ1-1; TRBD1 is a possible D gene (5 bases). Trimming cost V 4 bases and J 7 bases, with 10 bases left between them. This CDR3 comprises 12 residues. Germline CDR1 reads KGHSH; CDR2 reads LQKENI. The CDR3 loop reads CASSQGISEAFF. In DNA form, the CDR3 reads TGTGCCAGCTCACAGGGGATAAGTGAAGCTTTCTTT.

The rearrangement joins TRBV6-6 to TRBJ2-2, with D uncertain. The V end lost 8 bases, the J end lost 5 bases, and 12 bases lay between the germline ends. Looked up from germline, CDR1 is MNHNY and CDR2 is SVGAGI (reference sequence). This CDR3 is built from 13 residues. The CDR3: CASETLGTGELFF. CDR3 sequence (DNA): TGTGCCAGCGAAACCCTGGGGACCGGGGAGCTGTTTTTT.

This clone was found a few times. The chain links TRBV5-4 to TRBJ2-7; 7 positions match TRBD2. V lost 0 bases to trimming and J lost 0 bases; unmatched junction nucleotides: 3. This CDR3 spans 15 amino acids. CDR1 is SGHNT, CDR2 YYREEE, per germline (reference sequence). The CDR3 region is CASSLAGGYSYEQYF. CDR3 in DNA: TGTGCCAGCAGCTTGGCGGGGGGATACTCCTACGAGCAGTACTTC.

Comments on this clone: The germline gene is not matched at one end of the junction; a read error may be the cause. The J gene is TRBJ1-5, the V gene TRBV19; 10 bases map to TRBD1. This CDR3 contains 14 residues. From germline, CDR1 is LNHDA and CDR2 SQIVND (reference sequence). CDR3 nucleotide sequence: TGTGCCAGTAGCCTGACAGGGGGCAACCAGCCCCAGCATTTT. Its translation is CASSLTGGNQPQHF.

The chain combines TRBV5-1 with TRBJ2-5; possibly TRBD1 or TRBD2 for D (5 bases each). Deletions cut 4 bases from V and 5 bases from J, with 18 bases between. CDR3 size: 15 residues. Germline V CDR1 and CDR2: SGHRS, YFSETQ. In DNA, the CDR3 is TGCGCCAGCAGCAAGGGCGGGCAGGGAAGCGAGACCCAGTACTTC. It yields the protein CASSKGGQGSETQYF. The full variable domain, with the rest looked up from reference TRBV5-1 and TRBJ2-5, is KAGVTQTPRYLIKTRGQQVTLSCSPISGHRSVSWYQQTPGQGLQFLFEYFSETQRNKGNFPGRFSGRQFSNSRSEMNVSTLELGDSALYLCASSKGGQGSETQYFGPGTRLLVL.

In its sample, this clone was seen a few times. The J gene is TRBJ1-1, the V gene TRBV1; TRBD1, the table's D call, lacks a check against the DNA. TRBV1 is described as a pseudogene. The CDR3 length is 17 residues. The CDR3 region is CTSSQDPTGRPNTEAFF. The CDR3 DNA is TGCACCAGCAGCCAAGATCCGACAGGCAGACCGAACACTGAAGCTTTCTTT.

As for this clone: Additional DNA sequences in this sample encode the identical CDR3. V gene TRBV5-1 combines with J gene TRBJ1-6, with 7 positions matching TRBD1. The CDR3 is 14 residues long. The V segment lost 0 bases and the J segment 7 bases; nucleotides outside the gene matches: 1. Germline V gene data show CDR1 as SGHRS and CDR2 as YFSETQ. This CDR3 reads CASSLGQGNSPLHF. The CDR3 region has the DNA TGCGCCAGCAGCTTGGGACAGGGCAATTCACCCCTCCACTTT.